The present entry profiles one T cell receptor (beta chain) with its context. The V and J ends lost 7 bases and 10 bases, in that order; junction bases with no gene match: 9. The germline gives CDR1 MNHEY, CDR2 SVGAGI. There are 12 residues in the CDR3. This entry comes from a study of cytomegalovirus exposure and HLA in healthy donors. Vbeta (60) and Jbeta (13) primers were used in the PCR. Libraries were prepared by immunoSEQ multiplex PCR; TCRdb keeps only in-frame clonotypes and omits some of them. The table records 90,000 to 100,000 clones, roughly 81% of them present only once. The sequencing sample was made of PBMCs. The clonotype was recovered from a man aged 40-49 years in good health and CMV-seronegative. This chain uses TRBV6-5 with TRBJ1-1, with 7 bases lining up with TRBD1. CDR3 protein: CASTRDSGAAFF. CDR3 sequence (DNA): TGTGCCAGCACCAGGGACAGCGGAGCAGCTTTCTTT.